The rows below give T cell receptor beta chains drawn from one sample of a study of blood T cell repertoires in COVID-19. Using immunoSEQ multiplex PCR, the repertoire was profiled, and TCRdb retains in-frame clones only, with some absent. The data show around 130,000 clones, about 84% seen once. Sequenced: peripheral blood. The receptors come from a woman in her fifties or sixties with acute or convalescent COVID-19. CDR3s include the opening cysteine and the closing phenylalanine or tryptophan. The D gene is left open where the match is weak. Clone size appears in some rows only: once, few, many, or a class for an expanded clone.

J | size | D | V | CDR3 | DNA
TRBJ2-1 | many | NA | TRBV6-4 | CASSDSKASNEQFF | TGTGCCAGCAGTGACTCGAAAGCTTCTAATGAGCAGTTCTTC
TRBJ1-5 | NA | TRBD1 | TRBV19 | CASSSGTGLNQPQHF | TGTGCCAGTAGTTCCGGGACAGGGCTAAATCAGCCCCAGCATTTT
TRBJ1-2 | NA | NA | TRBV19 | CASSSHRESGYGYTF | TGTGCCAGTAGTAGCCACAGGGAATCGGGCTATGGCTACACCTTC
TRBJ2-5 | NA | NA | TRBV11-2 | CASSLFRDTRAQDF | TGTGCCAGCAGCCTTTTCCGGGACACAAGGGCTCAGGACTTC
TRBJ1-4 | NA | NA | TRBV4-1 | CASRESPGEKLFF | TGCGCCAGTAGGGAGTCTCCGGGTGAAAAACTGTTTTTT
TRBJ2-7 | NA | TRBD1 | TRBV18 | CASSLSDRGTYEQYF | TGTGCCAGCTCGCTGTCGGACAGGGGAACTTACGAGCAGTACTTC
TRBJ2-5 | NA | NA | TRBV5-1 | CASSLELKGVETQYF | TGCGCCAGCAGCTTGGAATTGAAGGGGGTGGAGACCCAGTACTTC
TRBJ1-2 | NA | NA | TRBV27 | CASSPTGMGYGYTF | TGTGCCAGCAGCCCTACAGGGATGGGCTATGGCTACACCTTC
TRBJ1-1 | NA | NA | TRBV29-1 | CSVEPLGGTEAFF | TGCAGCGTTGAACCTTTGGGGGGCACTGAAGCTTTCTTT
TRBJ2-5 | NA | NA | TRBV5-1 | CASSLGLGYETQYF | TGCGCCAGCAGCTTGGGACTAGGGTACGAGACCCAGTACTTC
TRBJ2-7 | once | NA | TRBV12-3/TRBV12-4 | CASSPDIEQYF | TGTGCCAGCAGTCCGGACATCGAGCAGTACTTC
TRBJ1-2 | NA | TRBD1 | TRBV5-1 | CASSWGQPNYGYTF | TGCGCCAGCAGCTGGGGACAGCCCAACTATGGCTACACCTTC
TRBJ2-3 | NA | NA | TRBV4-1 | CASSQGLRQGTDTQYF | TGCGCCAGCAGCCAAGGCCTACGACAAGGCACAGATACGCAGTATTTT
TRBJ1-1 | NA | NA | TRBV5-4 | CASSLLGGNTEAFF | TGTGCCAGCAGCTTGTTAGGAGGGAACACTGAAGCTTTCTTT
TRBJ2-5 | NA | NA | TRBV3-1/TRBV3-2 | CASSFTRVGETQYF | TGTGCCAGCAGTTTTACCAGGGTGGGGGAGACCCAGTACTTC
TRBJ1-2 | NA | TRBD1 | TRBV28 | CASSFTPGTGENYGYTF | TGTGCCAGCAGTTTCACCCCCGGGACAGGGGAAAACTATGGCTACACCTTC
TRBJ2-5 | NA | NA | TRBV1 | CTSSQPQAGGPCETQYF | TGCACCAGCAGCCAACCCCAAGCGGGGGGGCCTTGTGAGACCCAGTACTTC
TRBJ1-2 | NA | TRBD1 | TRBV5-4 | CASTLWQGGAGDYGYTF | TGTGCCAGCACTCTCTGGCAAGGGGGCGCTGGGGACTATGGCTACACCTTC
TRBJ1-1 | NA | TRBD1 | TRBV9 | CASSLGTGQALFF | TGTGCCAGCAGCCTTGGGACAGGGCAAGCCCTTTTCTTT
TRBJ1-5 | NA | NA | TRBV19 | CASRLTVYSNQPQHF | TGTGCCAGTAGACTGACAGTTTATAGCAATCAGCCCCAGCATTTT
TRBJ1-6 | NA | TRBD1 | TRBV19 | CASSADSGTGYSPLHF | TGTGCCAGTAGTGCAGACTCCGGGACAGGGTACTCACCCCTCCACTTT
TRBJ1-1 | NA | NA | TRBV5-6 | CASSLAGNEAFF | TGTGCCAGCAGCTTAGCGGGCAATGAAGCTTTCTTT
TRBJ1-1 | once | NA | TRBV19 | CASSPPQRLIDTEAFF | TGTGCCAGTAGTCCCCCCCAGAGGTTGATAGACACTGAAGCTTTCTTT
TRBJ2-2 | NA | TRBD1 | TRBV2 | CASKGTGRTGELFF | TGTGCCAGCAAGGGGACAGGGAGGACCGGGGAGCTGTTTTTT
TRBJ2-1 | once | NA | TRBV19 | CASSIQGLRDEQFF | TGTGCCAGTAGTATCCAGGGGCTTAGGGATGAGCAGTTCTTC
TRBJ2-3 | NA | NA | TRBV29-1 | CSVDYRNAAGDTQYF | TGCAGCGTTGATTACCGTAATGCCGCCGGGGATACGCAGTATTTT
TRBJ2-2 | NA | NA | TRBV19 | CARQGNTGELFF | TGTGCAAGGCAGGGGAACACCGGGGAGCTGTTTTTT
TRBJ2-1 | NA | NA | TRBV23-1 | CARTGCFNEQFF | TGCGCCAGGACCGGGTGTTTCAATGAGCAGTTCTTC
TRBJ2-7 | NA | NA | TRBV6-1 | CASSEARQGPYEQYF | TGTGCCAGCAGTGAAGCTCGCCAGGGGCCCTACGAGCAGTACTTC
TRBJ2-5 | NA | TRBD2 | TRBV5-1 | CASSKEPGLARQTQYF | TGCGCCAGCTCGAAAGAACCTGGACTAGCGAGGCAGACCCAGTACTTC
TRBJ1-6 | once | TRBD1 | TRBV5-6 | CASTRGQAASPLHF | TGTGCCAGCACCAGGGGACAGGCGGCTTCACCCCTCCACTTT
TRBJ1-5 | NA | NA | TRBV19 | CASAAGWSNQPQHF | TGTGCCAGCGCGGCGGGATGGAGCAATCAGCCCCAGCATTTT
TRBJ1-2 | NA | NA | TRBV19 | CASSIEFYGYTF | TGTGCCAGTAGTATCGAGTTCTATGGCTACACCTTC
TRBJ1-6 | few | TRBD1 | TRBV6-4 | CASSAGTGEGPLHF | TGTGCCAGCAGTGCCGGGACAGGGGAAGGACCCCTCCACTTT
TRBJ2-5 | NA | TRBD1 | TRBV30 | CAWRTGGRETQYF | TGTGCCTGGAGGACAGGGGGCCGGGAGACCCAGTACTTC
TRBJ1-3 | NA | NA | TRBV6-6 | CASTLYGLLSGNTIYF | TGTGCCAGCACTTTATACGGGTTACTCTCTGGAAACACCATATATTTT
TRBJ1-5 | NA | NA | TRBV27 | CASSIRGVRYSNQPQHF | TGTGCCAGCAGCATTCGGGGGGTCAGGTATAGCAATCAGCCCCAGCATTTT
TRBJ1-2 | once | TRBD1 | TRBV2 | CASRTRQGVYGYTF | TGTGCCAGCAGGACTCGACAGGGGGTCTATGGCTACACCTTC
TRBJ1-5 | NA | NA | TRBV19 | CASLGTGWSNQPQHF | TGTGCCAGCTTAGGAACGGGGTGGAGCAATCAGCCCCAGCATTTT
TRBJ1-6 | NA | NA | TRBV11-2 | CASSLLQGVNSPLHF | TGTGCCAGCAGCTTATTACAGGGAGTAAATTCACCCCTCCACTTT
TRBJ2-2 | NA | NA | TRBV9 | CASNYHRGGDTGELFF | TGTGCCAGCAACTACCACAGGGGAGGTGACACCGGGGAGCTGTTTTTT
TRBJ2-4 | NA | TRBD1 | TRBV10-1 | CASPWGITGQGPKNIQYF | TGCGCCAGCCCTTGGGGGATAACGGGACAGGGCCCCAAAAACATTCAGTACTTC
TRBJ1-5 | NA | NA | TRBV5-6 | CASSLGVDQPQHF | TGTGCCAGCAGCTTAGGGGTTGATCAGCCCCAGCATTTT
TRBJ1-1 | once | NA | TRBV3-1/TRBV3-2 | CASSGLNTEAFF | TGTGCCAGCAGTGGCTTGAACACTGAAGCTTTCTTT
TRBJ1-2 | few | NA | TRBV7-4 | CASFFRRAYGYTF | TGTGCCAGCTTCTTCAGGAGGGCTTATGGCTACACCTTC
TRBJ1-2 | few | TRBD1 | TRBV20-1 | CSASPPGQGTIYGYTF | TGCAGTGCTAGTCCTCCGGGACAGGGGACTATCTATGGCTACACCTTC
TRBJ2-1 | NA | TRBD1 | TRBV7-2 | CASSGTVNEQFF | TGTGCCAGCAGCGGGACAGTCAATGAGCAGTTCTTC
TRBJ1-4 | NA | NA | TRBV24-1 | CATSVGVGGVEKLFF | TGTGCCACCAGTGTTGGGGTAGGAGGGGTTGAAAAACTGTTTTTT
TRBJ2-2 | NA | NA | TRBV18 | CASSPRAVQANTGELFF | TGTGCCAGCTCACCACGGGCAGTCCAAGCGAACACCGGGGAGCTGTTTTTT
TRBJ2-6 | NA | NA | TRBV4-2 | CASTPGVRAQGHGANVLTF | TGTGCCAGCACCCCGGGGGTAAGGGCACAGGGGCACGGGGCCAACGTCCTGACTTTC
TRBJ1-5 | once | NA | TRBV7-2 | CASSWTANQPQHF | TGTGCCAGCAGTTGGACAGCTAATCAGCCCCAGCATTTT
TRBJ1-1 | NA | NA | TRBV10-2 | CASSELGDTLWVVDEAFF | TGCGCCAGCAGTGAGTTGGGGGACACCCTTTGGGTGGTTGATGAAGCTTTCTTT
TRBJ2-3 | NA | TRBD2 | TRBV5-1 | CASSFQSGGASDTQYF | TGCGCCAGCAGCTTCCAGAGCGGGGGGGCATCAGATACGCAGTATTTT
TRBJ1-2 | NA | NA | TRBV4-2 | CASSQKLGSTNYGYTF | TGTGCCAGCAGCCAAAAGTTGGGCAGCACTAACTATGGCTACACCTTC